The source of this T cell receptor beta chain is a study of T cell changes during pregnancy in multiple sclerosis. Germline V gene data show CDR1 as SEHNR and CDR2 as FQNEAQ (reference sequence). There are 16 residues in the CDR3. Trimming shortened V by 5 bases and J by 9 bases, and 20 bases separated the two germline ends. This clone appeared a few times. Generated by immunoSEQ multiplex PCR, the TCRdb table keeps only in-frame clones and is missing some. The sample lists fewer than 110,000 clones, 85% to 95% occurring once. The chain is built from TRBV7-9 and TRBJ1-6; D perhaps matches TRBD1 (6 bases). This specimen was peripheral blood, taken in the third trimester of pregnancy. The clonotype was recovered from a female donor in good health, enrolled as a control in a pregnancy study. DNA for the CDR3: TGTGCCAGCAGCGGGGACAACGCGCCGCTTGGTTCACCCCTCCACTTT. Its protein product is CASSGDNAPLGSPLHF. The full variable domain, with the rest looked up from reference TRBV7-9 and TRBJ1-6, is DTGVSQNPRHKITKRGQNVTFRCDPISEHNRLYWYRQTLGQGPEFLTYFQNEAQLEKSRLLSDRFSAERPKGSFSTLEIQRTEQGDSAMYLCASSGDNAPLGSPLHFGNGTRLTVT.